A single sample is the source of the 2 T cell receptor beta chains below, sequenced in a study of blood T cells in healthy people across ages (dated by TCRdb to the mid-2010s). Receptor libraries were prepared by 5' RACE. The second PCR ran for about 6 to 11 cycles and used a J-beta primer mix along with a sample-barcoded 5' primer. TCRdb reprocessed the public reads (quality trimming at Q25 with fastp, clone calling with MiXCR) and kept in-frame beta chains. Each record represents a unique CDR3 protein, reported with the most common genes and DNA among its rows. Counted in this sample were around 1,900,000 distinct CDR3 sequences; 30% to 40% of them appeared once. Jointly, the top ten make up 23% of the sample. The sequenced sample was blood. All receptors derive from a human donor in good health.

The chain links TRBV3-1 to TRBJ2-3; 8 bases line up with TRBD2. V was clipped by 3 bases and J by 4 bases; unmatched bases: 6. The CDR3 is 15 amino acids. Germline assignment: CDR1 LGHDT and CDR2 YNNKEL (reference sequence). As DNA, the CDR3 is TGTGCCAGCAGCCATGGACTAGCTAGCGCAGATACGCAGTATTTT. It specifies CASSHGLASADTQYF.

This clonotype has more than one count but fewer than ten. CDR3 DNA sequence: TGTGCCAGCAAATCCGTGGGCGGAGCCTACAATGAGCAGTTCTTC. It encodes CASKSVGGAYNEQFF. The chain links TRBV6-1 to TRBJ2-1; D not resolved. Germline lookup yields CDR1 MNHNS and CDR2 SASEGT. This CDR3 has 15 residues. V dropped 7 bases and J dropped 2 bases, with 15 bases sitting between them.